This T cell receptor (beta chain) originates from a study of T cell repertoires in cytomegalovirus infection. Whole-study context: Signatures in public TCR beta sequences pointed to both CMV infection and matching HLA type.

Findings of the study overall: Within the response measured ex vivo, HLA-C-restricted CMV-specific TCR beta clonotypes were dominant. The cumulative frequency of public TCR beta families identified carriers of CMV plus the relevant HLA.

Via MiXCR, TCRdb re-called the reads, giving one row per CDR3 protein. The sample includes 570,000 or so distinct CDR3 sequences, 35% to 50% of them seen just once. V shed 6 bases and J shed 4 bases, with 15 bases lying between them. Germline CDR1 reads SGHTA; CDR2 reads FQGNSA. CDR3 length: 14 amino acids. As regards this clonotype: Its antigen is undetermined.

The material sequenced was cultured PBMCs, taken from culture after CMV antigen stimulation. The chain recombines TRBV7-2 with TRBJ1-2; possible D gene TRBD1, 6 bases. The clonotype comes from a human donor in good health (CMV status not recorded). Some clones in this sample may be carry-over from other donors' samples. This chain's CDR3 is CASRRGGEVYGYTF. The CDR3 nucleotides read TGTGCCAGCAGAAGAGGGGGAGAAGTCTATGGCTACACCTTC.